This T cell receptor beta chain was captured by sequencing in a study of cytomegalovirus exposure and HLA in healthy donors. Study-level background: Approximately 180 million T cells yielded roughly 120 million unique TCR beta sequences, as an earlier analysis found.

13 Jbeta primers and 60 Vbeta primers were used for the PCR. The protocol was immunoSEQ multiplex PCR, while the TCRdb copy is restricted to in-frame clones and leaves out a portion. The table shows some 200,000 clones, with about 90% occurring only once. As concerns this clone: The target antigen is unknown.

Findings and limits, study-wide: The authors later linked a missense DCLRE1C variant to TCR beta V- and J-gene trimming. Later work found most CMV-associated TCR beta chains apparently HLA-restricted.

Sequenced sample: PBMCs. The receptor's source is a girl younger than two in good health and CMV-seronegative.

In DNA, the CDR3 is TGTGCCAGCCACCAGGGTGACTCCTACGAGCAGTACTTC. Amino acids: CASHQGDSYEQYF. The chain has TRBV27 and TRBJ2-7; tentative D call: TRBD1 (5 bases). This CDR3 region has 13 residues. Trimming left V 8 bases short and J 0 bases short, with 11 bases between. Looked up from germline, CDR1 is MNHEY and CDR2 is SMNVEV (reference sequence).